This TCR beta chain was retrieved from a study of OX40 agonist ivuxolimab in advanced cancers. Study-wide background: The study treated patients with ivuxolimab, an agonistic anti-OX40 (CD134) antibody. People who had prior anti-PD-1, anti-PD-L1 or anti-CTLA-4 therapy could take part, and 40% had some.

Generated by immunoSEQ multiplex PCR, the TCRdb table keeps only in-frame clones and is missing some. The repertoire holds more than 40,000 clones, with about 78% as singletons. Germline V gives CDR1 GTSNPN, CDR2 SVGIG (reference sequence). V gave up 4 bases and J gave up 2 bases, with 9 bases separating them. This CDR3 has 14 residues. The chain has TRBV30 and TRBJ2-6, with D possibly being TRBD1 (6 bases). The sample was CD4+ or CD8+ T cells sorted from blood, taken in a trial of the OX40 agonist ivuxolimab. The TCR sequence derives from an adult with an advanced solid tumor such as melanoma, head and neck, liver or kidney cancer. The CDR3 is CAWTTGTGANVLTF. DNA of the CDR3: TGTGCCTGGACCACAGGGACTGGGGCCAACGTCCTGACTTTC.